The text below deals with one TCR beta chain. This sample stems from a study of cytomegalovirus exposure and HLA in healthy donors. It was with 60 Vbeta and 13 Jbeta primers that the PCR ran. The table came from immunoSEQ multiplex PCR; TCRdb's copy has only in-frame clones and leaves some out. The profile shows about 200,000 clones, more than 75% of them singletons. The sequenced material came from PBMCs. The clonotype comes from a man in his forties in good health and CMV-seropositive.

CDR3 coding DNA: TGTGCCAGCAGTTATTCAACTTTGGAGGAGCAGTTCTTC. Translating gives CASSYSTLEEQFF. This chain connects TRBV6-5 to TRBJ2-1; D gene uncertain. Trimming took off 3 bases at V and 10 bases at J, with 13 bases between the two ends. Germline V gene data show CDR1 as MNHEY and CDR2 as SVGAGI. The CDR3 runs 13 residues.